The sequence of this T cell receptor beta chain was determined in a study of response to subunit inactivated influenza vaccine (dated by TCRdb to 2016 to 2019). Study-wide context: Deep quantitative T cell receptor repertoire profiling was used in the study to track responses to a trivalent subunit inactivated influenza vaccine. The study at large found these results: It was suggested by the authors that each seasonal influenza vaccination may recruit only a limited number of new T cells.

The protocol used for the library was RT-PCR. Sequenced on an Illumina HiSeq 2500. TCRdb ran its own pipeline on the public reads, namely fastp trimming at Q25 and MiXCR clone calling, and kept in-frame beta chains. Here each entry gathers all rows of one CDR3 protein and keeps the most common genes and DNA. This sample holds 650,000 or so distinct CDR3 sequences; about 15% were observed only once. 7.5% to 9% of the sample comes from the top ten. This clonotype was seen a few times. No antigen is known for it. No much larger clone exists at a distance of one base, and base qualities are not known. Between the V and J ends, shortened by 2 bases and 0 bases respectively, the junction contains 14 bases. The germline V gene supplies CDR1 MNHEY and CDR2 SVGAGI. The CDR3, from cysteine to phenylalanine, totals 17 residues. Of the read, only the CDR3 DNA is kept; its 51 bases are in frame from base 1.

The source was PBMCs from blood, collected less than 15 days before vaccination. This TCR derives from a man aged 45-65 years who received an inactivated influenza vaccine. Donor details come from another sample of the same person, matched by shared clones. The chain employs TRBV6-5 and TRBJ2-1; the D gene is possibly TRBD2, with 5 bases matching. CDR3 reads: CASSYKRVSASYNEQFF. The bases read TGTGCCAGCAGTTACAAGAGGGTATCGGCCTCCTACAATGAGCAGTTCTTC.